The sequence of this T cell receptor beta chain was determined in a study of cytomegalovirus exposure and HLA in healthy donors. Study-level information: Inside one of the first data releases sat about 85 million unique TCRs taken from HLA-typed donors.

The CDR3 is 14 amino acids. Germline loops: CDR1 SNHLY, CDR2 FYNNEI. Between the trimmed V and J ends, which lost 6 bases and 0 bases, there was a span of 9 bases. General study findings and limits: Reported results showed that the classifier diagnosed cytomegalovirus status with high specificity and sensitivity. A highly shared variant cluster was judged a likely technical artifact.

With regard to this clone: The antigen remains undetermined.

PCR was performed using 60 Vbeta and 13 Jbeta primers. Clones were read by immunoSEQ multiplex PCR, and TCRdb kept only the in-frame ones, dropping some. In the table there are 100,000 to 150,000 clones, approximately 78% of which are singletons. The rearrangement joins TRBV2 to TRBJ1-3; no definite D call. This clonotype was obtained from a woman aged 40 to 50 in good health and CMV-seropositive. Sequencing was performed on PBMCs. The CDR3 loop is CASSVGSSGNTIYF. CDR3 in DNA: TGTGCCAGCAGCGTGGGGAGCTCTGGAAACACCATATATTTT.